This is a list of T cell receptor beta chains from one sample in a study of blood T cells in healthy people across ages. TCRdb passed the 5' RACE reads through MiXCR, listing each CDR3 protein once. The data contain 800,000 or so distinct CDR3 sequences, 62% of them singletons. The sample was blood. The receptors were sampled from a young man in good health. CDR3s include the opening cysteine and the closing phenylalanine or tryptophan. Each record gives: D gene, clone size, J gene, V gene, CDR3 protein, CDR3 DNA. A D gene is named only where the DNA matches it firmly. Part of the rows lack a size; the others show once, few, many or a class for expanded clones.

NA,NA,TRBJ1-4,TRBV20-1,CSARGDPEKLFF,TGCAGTGCTAGGGGGGACCCGGAAAAACTGTTTTTT
NA,NA,TRBJ1-1,TRBV29-1,CSVAVRGNTEAFF,TGCAGCGTTGCAGTCAGGGGGAACACTGAAGCTTTCTTT
NA,NA,TRBJ2-3,TRBV30,CAWSIGTDTQYF,TGTGCCTGGAGTATCGGAACAGATACGCAGTATTTT
NA,NA,TRBJ2-7,TRBV7-2,CASGLSARTGRNPSYEQYF,TGTGCCAGCGGCCTATCGGCCCGGACGGGGAGAAATCCAAGCTACGAGCAGTACTTC
NA,NA,TRBJ2-7,TRBV20-1,CSARPGGRSYEQYF,TGCAGTGCTAGGCCGGGCGGCAGGTCCTACGAGCAGTACTTC
TRBD1,few,TRBJ2-4,TRBV9,CASSFRDRGEQYF,TGTGCCAGCAGCTTCCGGGACAGGGGAGAGCAGTACTTC
NA,few,TRBJ2-1,TRBV7-2,CASSLASFSYNEQFF,TGTGCCAGCAGCCTCGCCAGCTTCTCCTACAATGAGCAGTTCTTC
TRBD2,once,TRBJ2-2,TRBV9,CASSGAPSGGVFTGELFF,TGTGCCAGCAGCGGAGCTCCCAGTGGGGGGGTATTCACCGGGGAGCTGTTTTTT
NA,few,TRBJ1-1,TRBV12-3/TRBV12-4,CASSRRENTEAFF,TGTGCCAGCAGCCGCCGGGAGAACACTGAAGCTTTCTTT
NA,NA,TRBJ1-2,TRBV29-1,CSVVNGQFYGYTF,TGCAGCGTTGTTAATGGACAATTCTATGGCTACACCTTC
NA,NA,TRBJ2-7,TRBV29-1,CSVPRGDTEQYF,TGCAGCGTTCCCCGAGGGGACACCGAGCAGTACTTC
NA,NA,TRBJ2-6,TRBV10-3,CAIRGGSGSGANVLTF,TGTGCCATCAGAGGGGGATCCGGCTCTGGGGCCAACGTCCTGACTTTC
NA,few,TRBJ2-1,TRBV7-9,CASSPQVEVDNEQFF,TGTGCCAGCAGCCCCCAGGTAGAAGTTGACAATGAGCAGTTCTTC
NA,NA,TRBJ2-1,TRBV7-9,CASSRWSTVWQETQFF,TGTGCCAGCAGCCGATGGAGTACCGTTTGGCAAGAGACCCAGTTCTTC
TRBD2,NA,TRBJ2-7,TRBV9,CASSATSGGAGEQYF,TGTGCCAGCAGCGCCACTAGCGGGGGGGCCGGCGAGCAGTACTTC
TRBD2,NA,TRBJ2-7,TRBV20-1,CSARPSGTNNEQYF,TGCAGTGCTAGACCCTCCGGGACTAATAACGAGCAGTACTTC
NA,NA,TRBJ1-6,TRBV12-3/TRBV12-4,CVSSLGQIDNSPLHF,TGTGTCAGCAGTTTAGGACAGATTGACAATTCACCCCTCCACTTT
TRBD1,few,TRBJ2-3,TRBV10-3,CASTGASTDTQYF,TGTGCCTCCACAGGGGCTAGCACAGATACGCAGTATTTT
TRBD2,once,TRBJ2-3,TRBV20-1,CSARGGGGAGGFSTDTQYF,TGCAGTGCTAGAGGAGGGGGTGGGGCGGGGGGCTTTAGCACAGATACGCAGTATTTT
TRBD2,NA,TRBJ2-1,TRBV15,CATSRSGTRNEQFF,TGTGCCACCAGCAGGTCCGGGACTAGGAATGAGCAGTTCTTC
TRBD1,once,TRBJ1-2,TRBV2,CATRGGQGIGYGYTF,TGTGCCACCCGGGGAGGACAGGGAATTGGGTATGGCTACACCTTC
NA,NA,TRBJ1-1,TRBV4-3,CASSQDLTPLEAFF,TGCGCCAGCAGCCAAGATCTGACCCCCCTAGAAGCTTTCTTT
TRBD2,NA,TRBJ2-1,TRBV6-2/TRBV6-3,CASSYGLRGGVGNNEQFF,TGTGCCAGCAGTTACGGTCTCCGGGGAGGGGTCGGCAACAATGAGCAGTTCTTC
NA,NA,TRBJ2-1,TRBV28,CASSPLGGAWNEQFF,TGTGCCAGCAGTCCTCTGGGGGGGGCCTGGAATGAGCAGTTCTTC
TRBD1,few,TRBJ1-2,TRBV4-3,CASSQEGQGPNYGYTF,TGCGCCAGCAGCCAAGAGGGACAGGGGCCAAACTATGGCTACACCTTC
NA,NA,TRBJ1-5,TRBV7-2,CASSDRQNQPQHF,TGTGCCAGCAGTGACAGGCAAAATCAGCCCCAGCATTTT
NA,NA,TRBJ1-2,TRBV3-1,CASSQGPRGVGGYTF,TGTGCCAGCAGCCAAGGACCCAGGGGAGTCGGTGGCTACACCTTC
NA,NA,TRBJ1-1,TRBV6-2/TRBV6-3,CASSYSMGNTEAFF,TGTGCCAGCAGTTACTCGATGGGGAACACTGAAGCTTTCTTT